Reported below is one T cell receptor beta chain. The target antigen is unknown. The data are from a study of T cell responses to AZD1222 COVID-19 vaccine. General study points: Mostly white British, mostly female donors; authors suggested clonal diversity may be underestimated. All repertoire sampling was performed exclusively after the peak T cell response. Following two doses of AZD1222, Spike-specific TCR breadth and depth rose. Baseline antibody screening turned up just a handful of seropositive AZD1222 recipients.

The CDR3 runs to 17 residues. The germline gives CDR1 MNHEY, CDR2 SMNVEV (reference sequence). V lost 6 bases to trimming and J lost 0 bases, with 18 bases between them. Libraries were prepared by immunoSEQ multiplex PCR; TCRdb keeps only in-frame clonotypes and omits some of them. The sample has under 85,000 clones; roughly 86% are singletons. The V call is TRBV27, the J call TRBJ1-3; tentatively, D is TRBD1 (5 bases). Source: peripheral blood, taken on day 0 of MenACWY control vaccination. The TCR was taken from an adult in good health. The chain's CDR3 is CASRPSGDGPSGNTIYF. DNA for the CDR3: TGTGCCAGCAGACCGTCGGGGGACGGGCCCTCTGGAAACACCATATATTTT.